Each of the 6 T cell receptor beta chains below was sequenced from the same sample in a study of read filtering for tumor transcriptome and immune sequencing. The library was built from around 380 ng RNA with molecular barcoded adaptors for alpha/delta and beta/gamma chains. Each CDR3 protein is one row after TCRdb ran MiXCR on the reads. The table has 100,000 to 150,000 distinct CDR3 sequences, over 10% seen once. Sample: a population of CD138-negative cells sorted from bone marrow. These receptors came from a donor at least 40 years old with multiple myeloma.

This clonotype was seen many times. This chain links TRBV9 with TRBJ2-5; the match to TRBD2 covers 8 bases. J lost 5 bases, V lost 4 bases, and 19 bases had no gene match. Germline lookup yields CDR1 SGDLS and CDR2 YYNGEE. This CDR3 region has 18 residues. The CDR3 protein is CASSPPRGREDPRETQYF. CDR3 sequence (DNA): TGTGCCAGCAGCCCTCCCCGCGGGCGGGAGGACCCCCGGGAGACCCAGTACTTC.

This clonotype was found many times. The chain carries TRBV7-9 and TRBJ2-1; 10 positions agree with TRBD2. The CDR3 extends over 16 amino acids. The V and J ends lost 6 bases and 2 bases, in that order; junction bases with no gene match: 7. Germline CDR1 SEHNR, CDR2 FQNEAQ (reference sequence). Here the CDR3 DNA reads TGTGCCAGCAGAAGTAGGACTAGCGGTCCCTACAATGAGCAGTTCTTC. Residues: CASRSRTSGPYNEQFF.

This clonotype was observed a few times. The genes are TRBV6-5 and TRBJ2-7; 15 nucleotides align to TRBD2. V was clipped by 6 bases and J by 2 bases; unmatched bases: 5. The CDR3 is 16 residues long. Germline V gene lookup returns CDR1 MNHEY and CDR2 SVGAGI. As DNA, the CDR3 is TGTGCCAGCAGCACTGGGACTAGCGGGAGGCCCTACGAGCAGTACTTC. Amino acid sequence: CASSTGTSGRPYEQYF.

This clonotype has ten or more counts. The chain has TRBV6-6 and TRBJ2-3; D gene ambiguous. The V and J ends lost 2 bases and 8 bases respectively, with 14 bases between them. This CDR3 is built from 14 residues. The V gene's germline CDR1 is MNHNY and CDR2 SVGAGI (reference sequence). The CDR3, as DNA: TGTGCCAGCAGTTACAGGGCCGCCACGGGTACGCAGTATTTT. This encodes CASSYRAATGTQYF.

This clonotype showed up many times. This chain links TRBV7-8 with TRBJ2-3, with TRBD2 as a possible D gene (6 bases). Trimming left V 5 bases short and J 10 bases short, with 16 bases between. The CDR3 has 13 residues. The germline gives CDR1 SGHVS, CDR2 FQNEAQ. This CDR3 is CASSAGLLTAQYF. CDR3 nucleotide sequence: TGTGCCAGCAGCGCGGGACTTCTTACTGCGCAGTATTTT.

V usage is TRBV20-1 and J usage is TRBJ1-1; 8 positions agree with TRBD1. This CDR3 region has 15 residues. The germline V gene has CDR1 DFQATT and CDR2 SNEGSKA (reference sequence). V lost 0 bases, J lost 1 base, and 4 bases stayed unmatched. The CDR3 nucleotides read TGCAGTGCTAGAGATGCCGGGACAGGGAACACTGAAGCTTTCTTT. Protein product: CSARDAGTGNTEAFF.